The rows below give T cell receptor beta chains drawn from one sample of a study of Tregs in tolerant kidney transplant recipients. The protocol was immunoSEQ multiplex PCR, while the TCRdb copy is restricted to in-frame clones and leaves out a portion. Of 110,000 or so clones in the sample, 90% were seen once. The sequencing here drew on CD4+ T cells from blood, taken before the transplant. Receptors originate from a human donor who received a combined kidney and bone marrow transplant. CDR3s include the opening cysteine and the closing phenylalanine or tryptophan. Fields, in order: D gene, J gene, clone size, V gene, CDR3 DNA, CDR3 protein. The D gene is left open where the match is weak. Some rows mark clone size as missing; the rest say once, few, many or name a class of expanded clone.

>TRBD1|TRBJ1-2|once|TRBV7-2
TGTGCCAGCAGCTCATACCGGGACAGTGTTATTCGGGGCTACACCTTC
CASSSYRDSVIRGYTF
>-|TRBJ1-3|-|TRBV6-6
TGTGCCAGCAGTCCTACTGGAAACACCATATATTTT
CASSPTGNTIYF
>-|TRBJ1-2|-|TRBV4-1
TGCGCCAGCAGCCAAGCAGGGTATGGCTACACCTTC
CASSQAGYGYTF
>-|TRBJ1-4|-|TRBV2
TGTGCCAGCAGTGAAACTCCAGGGGATGAAAAACTGTTTTTT
CASSETPGDEKLFF
>-|TRBJ1-1|-|TRBV6-5
TGTGCCAGCAGTACGCCTCGGAGCGGTAACACTGAAGCTTTCTTT
CASSTPRSGNTEAFF
>TRBD1|TRBJ1-2|-|TRBV9
TGTGCCAGCACTACGAGACCCACAGGGGGCGCTGGCTATGGCTACACCTTC
CASTTRPTGGAGYGYTF
>TRBD1|TRBJ1-2|few|TRBV11-3
TGTGCCAGCAGTTTCGGACAGGGGTATGGCTACACCTTC
CASSFGQGYGYTF
>-|TRBJ1-1|-|TRBV7-2
TGTGCCAGCAGCCTTACATTCACTGAAGCTTTCTTT
CASSLTFTEAFF
>-|TRBJ1-5|few|TRBV7-8
TGTGCCAGCAGCTTAGAGGGGAGCAATCAGCCCCAGCATTTT
CASSLEGSNQPQHF
>-|TRBJ2-1|-|TRBV21-1
TGTGCCAGCACCCTCAGGGGATTACACAACAATGAGCAGTTCTTC
CASTLRGLHNNEQFF
>-|TRBJ1-2|once|TRBV27
TGTGCCAGCAGTTTAAATGGCAGGCTTGGGGGCTACACCTTC
CASSLNGRLGGYTF
>TRBD1|TRBJ2-5|-|TRBV14
TGTGCCAGCAGCCAGACGGGACAGCCACAAGAGACCCAGTACTTC
CASSQTGQPQETQYF
>-|TRBJ2-5|-|TRBV2
TGTGCCAGCAGTGAAGCCCCAGTCGAGACCCAGTACTTC
CASSEAPVETQYF
>-|TRBJ1-4|-|TRBV19
TGTGCCAGTGGGGCAGGGTACAGTGAAAAACTGTTTTTT
CASGAGYSEKLFF
>-|TRBJ1-2|-|TRBV19
TGTGCCAGTAGTAGAATCCCCAGAGGATCTAACTATGGCTACACCTTC
CASSRIPRGSNYGYTF
>-|TRBJ1-2|-|TRBV19
TGTGCCAGTAGTATTAAAGCGGCATATGGCTACACCTTC
CASSIKAAYGYTF
>-|TRBJ1-1|-|TRBV19
TGTGCCAGTAGTATCTACGGGGGAAACTTGAACACTGAAGCTTTCTTT
CASSIYGGNLNTEAFF
>-|TRBJ2-2|-|TRBV7-2
TGTGCCAGCAGCTTATGGCCGGGAGTAACCGGGGAGCTGTTTTTT
CASSLWPGVTGELFF
>TRBD1|TRBJ1-6|few|TRBV6-5
TGTGCCAGCAGCCGCGGACAGGAGGATTCACCCCTCCACTTT
CASSRGQEDSPLHF
>-|TRBJ2-3|-|TRBV5-1
TGCGCCAGCGCACGGGAGGGGGCGGATACGCAGTATTTT
CASAREGADTQYF
>TRBD1|TRBJ1-2|-|TRBV19
TGTGCCAGTAGTATGGGTTGGGACAGTAACTATGGCTACACCTTC
CASSMGWDSNYGYTF
>-|TRBJ2-7|-|TRBV4-2
TGTGCCAGCAGCCTCATGGGCCTCTACGAGCAGTACTTC
CASSLMGLYEQYF
>TRBD2|TRBJ2-1|-|TRBV28
TGTGCCAGCAGTTCGGGACTAGCGGGAGGGACCTCCTACAATGAGCAGTTCTTC
CASSSGLAGGTSYNEQFF
>TRBD2|TRBJ2-5|-|TRBV7-9
TGTGCCAGCAGCTTAGGAGCGGGGGGGCCCGAGGAGACCCAGTACTTC
CASSLGAGGPEETQYF
>-|TRBJ1-1|-|TRBV5-4
TGTGCCAGCAGCTTGCGGTCTCAACTCACTGAAGCTTTCTTT
CASSLRSQLTEAFF
>-|TRBJ2-7|once|TRBV2
TGTGCCAGCACCTCGGACTTGTACTCCTACGAGCAGTACTTC
CASTSDLYSYEQYF
>TRBD1|TRBJ1-4|-|TRBV19
TGTGCCAGTACCTCTCGACAGGGGACAGGTGAAAAACTGTTTTTT
CASTSRQGTGEKLFF
>TRBD2|TRBJ2-3|-|TRBV28
TGTGCCAGCAGTCCGACTAGCGGGAGGCAGCCAGATACGCAGTATTTT
CASSPTSGRQPDTQYF
>TRBD2|TRBJ2-7|-|TRBV6-5
TGTGCCAGCAGGGCCGGGACTAGTTGGTTCGAGCAGTACTTC
CASRAGTSWFEQYF
>TRBD2|TRBJ2-1|-|TRBV7-9
TGTGCCAGCAAGAACCCCTCTAGCGGGGGTACCCTGTTCTTC
CASKNPSSGGTLFF
>TRBD2|TRBJ2-3|-|TRBV6-4
TGTGCCAGCAGTGACTCGGGGGGGGTTAGGACAGATACGCAGTATTTT
CASSDSGGVRTDTQYF
>-|TRBJ2-7|-|TRBV6-5
TGTGCCAGCAGTTATTTTTCTGTACAGTACTTC
CASSYFSVQYF
>-|TRBJ1-2|-|TRBV15
TGTGCCACCAGCAGCTCCGGACAGTATGGCTACACCTTC
CATSSSGQYGYTF
>TRBD1|TRBJ2-1|-|TRBV15
TGTGCCACCAGCAAAACAGGGGTCTATAAGTCCTACAATGAGCAGTTCTTC
CATSKTGVYKSYNEQFF
>TRBD2|TRBJ2-1|-|TRBV4-1
TGCGCCAGCAGCCTTACCCCTAGCGGGAGTTACAATGAGCAGTTCTTC
CASSLTPSGSYNEQFF
>-|TRBJ1-4|-|TRBV7-9
TGTGCCAGCAGTCGCGGGACGGTGAATGAAAAACTGTTTTTT
CASSRGTVNEKLFF
>-|TRBJ1-1|-|TRBV30
TGTGCCTGGAGTACCAAGGGGGGGAGGTTGGGCACTGAAGCTTTCTTT
CAWSTKGGRLGTEAFF
>-|TRBJ1-4|-|TRBV30
TGTGCCTGGGCCGGGAACAGGGTTTCAACTAATGAAAAACTGTTTTTT
CAWAGNRVSTNEKLFF
>TRBD1|TRBJ1-5|-|TRBV18
TGTGCCAGCTCACCGGACAGGGGTGGAAATCAGCCCCAGCATTTT
CASSPDRGGNQPQHF
>-|TRBJ2-7|-|TRBV7-9
TGTGCCAGCAGCTTAGCGGGAGAGTACGAGCAGTACTTC
CASSLAGEYEQYF
>TRBD1|TRBJ2-6|-|TRBV2
TGTGCCAGCAGGTACACAGGGGGCGCTTCTGGGGCCAACGTCCTGACTTTC
CASRYTGGASGANVLTF